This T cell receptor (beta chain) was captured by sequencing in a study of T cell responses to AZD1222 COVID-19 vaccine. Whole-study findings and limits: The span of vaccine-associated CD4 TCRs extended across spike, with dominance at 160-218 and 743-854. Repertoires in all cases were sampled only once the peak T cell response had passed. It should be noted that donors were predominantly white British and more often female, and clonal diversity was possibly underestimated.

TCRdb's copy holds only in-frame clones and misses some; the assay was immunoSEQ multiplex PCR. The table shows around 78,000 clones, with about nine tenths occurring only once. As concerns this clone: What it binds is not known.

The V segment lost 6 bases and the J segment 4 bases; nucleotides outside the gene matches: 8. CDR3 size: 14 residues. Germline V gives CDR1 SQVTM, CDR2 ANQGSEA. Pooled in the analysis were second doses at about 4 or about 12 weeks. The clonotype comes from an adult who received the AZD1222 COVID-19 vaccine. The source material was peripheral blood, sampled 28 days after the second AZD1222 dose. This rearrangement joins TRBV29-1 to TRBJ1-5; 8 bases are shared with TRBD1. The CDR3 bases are TGCAGCGTAGCTGACAGGGGAAGGAATCAGCCCCAGCATTTT. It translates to CSVADRGRNQPQHF.